The clone carrying this TCR beta chain turned up a few times. The repertoire was sequenced with immunoSEQ multiplex PCR; TCRdb's copy has only in-frame clones and lacks some. The table includes about 140,000 clones, 75% to 80% detected once. This specimen comes from a study of blood T cell repertoires in COVID-19. Study-wide context: Samples representing acute and convalescent COVID-19 were sourced from the United States, Italy and Spain.

Recruitment covered 20 to 25 US areas and drew participants whose ages spanned about 18 to 95 years. Cohort placement rested on clinical history that participants reported themselves. Two negative PCRs, clearance, or symptom resolution characterized the recovered Cohort 3 donors. The CDR3 spans 17 residues. Looked up from germline, CDR1 is MGHRA and CDR2 is YSYEKL. With V trimmed by 0 bases and J by 2 bases, 7 bases remained unmatched. The sequence was collected from a woman between 45 and 65 years old who had recovered from COVID-19. The chain uses TRBV4-1 and TRBJ1-5, with 7 bases fitting TRBD1. Sequencing was performed on PBMCs or T cells enriched from blood (not recorded which). CDR3 in amino acids: CASSQEKTGIGNQPQHF. CDR3 DNA sequence: TGCGCCAGCAGCCAAGAGAAGACAGGGATTGGCAATCAGCCCCAGCATTTT.